The rows below give T cell receptor beta chains drawn from one sample of a study of glioma-infiltrating T cells after dendritic cell vaccination. The method was immunoSEQ multiplex PCR; TCRdb's version includes in-frame clones alone and lacks a portion of them. The sample has about 50,000 clones, around 91% seen once. Sequencing was performed on blood, taken after dendritic cell vaccination. Receptor source: a human donor with glioblastoma. CDR3s include the opening cysteine and the closing phenylalanine or tryptophan. D genes are given only for firm matches. The size entry is marked missing in some rows and otherwise reads once, few, many or a size class.

-	16	TRBJ1-4	-	TRBV5-1	TGCGCCAGCAGCTCCGACAGAATTGCAACTAATGAAAAACTGTTTTTT	CASSSDRIATNEKLFF
-	16	TRBJ1-1	TRBD1	TRBV6-5	TGTGCCAGCAGTTACTGGGGGACAGGGGAATTCACTGAAGCTTTCTTT	CASSYWGTGEFTEAFF
-	14	TRBJ1-2	-	TRBV28	TGTGCCAGCACCCCGCAGGGTCCCAACTATGGCTACACCTTC	CASTPQGPNYGYTF
-	13	TRBJ2-7	-	TRBV7-9	TGTGCCAGCAGCTCCCCGTTTGGAGGCGAGCAGTACTTC	CASSSPFGGEQYF
-	14	TRBJ2-7	-	TRBV7-6	TGTGCCAGCAGCTTAGCGCAGGACTCCTACGAGCAGTACTTC	CASSLAQDSYEQYF
-	15	TRBJ2-1	TRBD2	TRBV27	TGTGCCAGCAGTTATAGCGGGAGAACCTACAATGAGCAGTTCTTC	CASSYSGRTYNEQFF
-	13	TRBJ1-2	TRBD1	TRBV28	TGTGCCAGCAGCACGGGACAGATATATGGCTACACCTTC	CASSTGQIYGYTF
-	16	TRBJ2-7	-	TRBV7-9	TGTGCCAGCAGCAGCGGGGGGGGGACAGGGAGTTACGAGCAGTACTTC	CASSSGGGTGSYEQYF
-	15	TRBJ2-6	-	TRBV5-8	TGTGCCAGCAGCTTGAGGGGGGGCGGGGCCAACGTCCTGACTTTC	CASSLRGGGANVLTF
-	16	TRBJ2-6	-	TRBV10-3	TGTGCCGTCTTCGCGGGGAAGGGGTCTGGGGCCAACGTCCTGACTTTC	CAVFAGKGSGANVLTF
-	13	TRBJ1-2	TRBD1	TRBV30	TGTGCCTGGAGTGTAACCGGGACAGATGGCTACACCTTC	CAWSVTGTDGYTF
-	18	TRBJ1-3	-	TRBV7-2	TGTGCCAGCAGCTTAGTCTCTCGCAGCGGATCCTCTGGAAACACCATATATTTT	CASSLVSRSGSSGNTIYF
-	15	TRBJ1-5	-	TRBV27	TGTGCCAGCAGTTTCCAGGCGACCCCCAATCAGCCCCAGCATTTT	CASSFQATPNQPQHF
-	13	TRBJ1-4	TRBD1	TRBV15	TGTGCCACCAGCCCCGACAGGGATGAAAAACTGTTTTTT	CATSPDRDEKLFF
-	11	TRBJ2-1	-	TRBV20-1	TGCAGTGCTGTTGTATACAATGAGCAGTTCTTC	CSAVVYNEQFF
once	15	TRBJ1-1	TRBD1	TRBV2	TGTGCCAGCAGTTGGGACAGGTCCGTGAACACTGAAGCTTTCTTT	CASSWDRSVNTEAFF
-	14	TRBJ2-7	-	TRBV19	TGTGCCAGTAGTGCTACAGGCGCCTCCTACGAGCAGTACTTC	CASSATGASYEQYF
-	13	TRBJ1-2	TRBD1	TRBV28	TGTGCTACAGAAGGGGGCGAGGGGCCGGGCTACACCTTC	CATEGGEGPGYTF
-	17	TRBJ1-1	-	TRBV19	TGTGCCAGTAGTATAGGTCGCTTGGGGGGAATGAACACTGAAGCTTTCTTT	CASSIGRLGGMNTEAFF
-	13	TRBJ2-3	-	TRBV19	TGTGCCAGTAGTGTTAGCGGCCCAGATACGCAGTATTTT	CASSVSGPDTQYF
-	12	TRBJ1-5	-	TRBV27	TGTGCCAGCAGTCCTCCTTATCAGCCCCAGCATTTT	CASSPPYQPQHF
-	15	TRBJ1-1	-	TRBV7-3	TGTGCCAGCAGCTTTGAGGCAAGAATGAACACTGAAGCTTTCTTT	CASSFEARMNTEAFF
once	14	TRBJ1-5	TRBD1	TRBV7-8	TGTGCCAGCAACACAGGGGTTAGCAATCAGCCCCAGCATTTT	CASNTGVSNQPQHF
few	15	TRBJ2-1	-	TRBV7-8	TGTGCCAGCAGCTTATCGATAGCGCGGTACAATGAGCAGTTCTTC	CASSLSIARYNEQFF
-	13	TRBJ1-5	TRBD1	TRBV6-5	TGTGCCAGCAGGACAGGGAACAATCAGCCCCAGCATTTT	CASRTGNNQPQHF
-	14	TRBJ1-4	-	TRBV30	TGTGCCTGGAGGAATCCCGGGACACTCGAAAAACTGTTTTTT	CAWRNPGTLEKLFF
-	14	TRBJ1-4	TRBD1	TRBV10-3	TGTGCCATCAGTGGGACAGGCGGGGAAGAAAAACTGTTTTTT	CAISGTGGEEKLFF
once	13	TRBJ1-1	-	TRBV30	TGTGCCTGGAGTCCCAGGAGGGCACATGAAGCTTTCTTT	CAWSPRRAHEAFF